This T cell receptor beta chain was identified in a study of shared clonotypes between healthy human individuals. On this clone itself: Its antigen is as yet unknown.

All donors were healthy HIV-negative adults lacking recent acute infections or vaccinations. CDR1 and CDR2 from the germline V gene are SGDLS and YYNGEE. With 0 bases removed from V and 8 bases from J, the gap between germline ends came to 12 bases. The CDR3 length is 14 residues. The method was immunoSEQ multiplex PCR; TCRdb's version includes in-frame clones alone and lacks a portion of them. This sample has about 2.4 million clones, with roughly 93% found just once. Findings and caveats of the study: Rarefaction analysis demonstrated incomplete sorted-subset sequencing notwithstanding large depth. In this cohort, only blood was sampled, and tissue repertoires likely differ. Few donors limited the genetic and exposure-history diversity represented.

The receptor comes from a man aged 18 to 30 in good health. Some clones in this sample may be carry-over from other donors' samples. Specimen: naive CD4+ T cells from PBMCs. Stated subset: CD45RA+ positively selected. The chain couples TRBV9 to TRBJ2-1; D gene uncertain. The CDR3 protein is CASSVGQAEDEQFF. The CDR3 coding sequence is TGTGCCAGCAGCGTAGGTCAGGCAGAAGATGAGCAGTTCTTC.